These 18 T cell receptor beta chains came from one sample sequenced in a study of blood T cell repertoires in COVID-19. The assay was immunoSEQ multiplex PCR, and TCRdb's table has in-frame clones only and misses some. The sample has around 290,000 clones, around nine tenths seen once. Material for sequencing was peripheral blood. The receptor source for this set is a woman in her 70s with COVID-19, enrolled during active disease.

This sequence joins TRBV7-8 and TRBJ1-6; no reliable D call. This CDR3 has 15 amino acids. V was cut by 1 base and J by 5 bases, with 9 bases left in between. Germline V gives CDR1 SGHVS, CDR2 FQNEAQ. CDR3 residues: CASSLVHPDNSPLHF. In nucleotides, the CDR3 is TGTGCCAGCAGCTTAGTACACCCTGATAATTCACCCCTCCACTTT.

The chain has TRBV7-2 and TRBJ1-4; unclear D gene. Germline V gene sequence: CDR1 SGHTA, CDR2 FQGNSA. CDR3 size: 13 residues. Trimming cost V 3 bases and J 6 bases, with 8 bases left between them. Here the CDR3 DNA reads TGTGCCAGCAGCTTCCCCGCGGATGAAAAACTGTTTTTT. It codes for CASSFPADEKLFF.

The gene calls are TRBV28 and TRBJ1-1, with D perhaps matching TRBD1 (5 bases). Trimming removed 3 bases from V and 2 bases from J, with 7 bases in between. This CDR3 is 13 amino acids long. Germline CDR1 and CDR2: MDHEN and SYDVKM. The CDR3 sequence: CASSFQGNTEAFF. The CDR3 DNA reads TGTGCCAGCAGTTTTCAGGGAAACACTGAAGCTTTCTTT. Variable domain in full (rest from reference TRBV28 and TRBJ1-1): DVKVTQSSRYLVKRTGEKVFLECVQDMDHENMFWYRQDPGLGLRLIYFSYDVKMKEKGDIPEGYSVSREKKERFSLILESASTNQTSMYLCASSFQGNTEAFFGQGTRLTVV.

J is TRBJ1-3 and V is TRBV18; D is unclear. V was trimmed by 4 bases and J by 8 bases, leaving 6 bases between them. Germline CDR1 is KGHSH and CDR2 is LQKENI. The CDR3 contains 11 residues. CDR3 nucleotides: TGTGCCAGCTCACGGGGAGACACCATATATTTT. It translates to CASSRGDTIYF.

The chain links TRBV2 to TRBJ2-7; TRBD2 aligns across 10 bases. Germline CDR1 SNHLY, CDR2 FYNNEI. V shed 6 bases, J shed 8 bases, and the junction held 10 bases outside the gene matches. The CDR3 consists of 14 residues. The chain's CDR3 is CASSANGLAVQQYF. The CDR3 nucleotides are TGTGCCAGCAGCGCCAACGGACTAGCGGTTCAGCAGTACTTC.

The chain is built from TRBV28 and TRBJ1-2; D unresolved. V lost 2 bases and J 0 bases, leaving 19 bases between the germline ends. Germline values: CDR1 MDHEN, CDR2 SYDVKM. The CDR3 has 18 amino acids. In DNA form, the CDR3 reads TGTGCCAGCAGTTTAGCGGGCCCTATAACGCCTACTAACTATGGCTACACCTTC. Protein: CASSLAGPITPTNYGYTF.

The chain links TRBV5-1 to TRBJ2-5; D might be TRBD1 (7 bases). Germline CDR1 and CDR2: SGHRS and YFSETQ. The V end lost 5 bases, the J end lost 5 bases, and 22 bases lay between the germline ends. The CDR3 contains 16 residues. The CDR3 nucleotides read TGCGCCAGCAGTCGGATTCGTCAGGGGGGAGCGGAGACCCAGTACTTC. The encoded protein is CASSRIRQGGAETQYF.

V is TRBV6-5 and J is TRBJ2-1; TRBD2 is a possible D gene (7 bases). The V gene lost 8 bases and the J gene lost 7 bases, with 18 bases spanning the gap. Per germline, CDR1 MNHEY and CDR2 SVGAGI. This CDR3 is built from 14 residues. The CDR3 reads CASSEGGVVNEQFF. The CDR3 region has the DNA TGTGCCAGCTCGGAAGGGGGGGTTGTAAATGAGCAGTTCTTC.

The CDR3 reads CASSLQGGNQPQHF. The CDR3 nucleotides are TGTGCCAGCAGCTTACAGGGAGGCAATCAGCCCCAGCATTTT. The chain combines TRBV5-6 with TRBJ1-5; TRBD1 is a possible D gene (6 bases). The ends were cut back, 2 bases at V and 2 bases at J, with 8 bases in the middle. CDR1 SGHDT and CDR2 YYEEEE come from the germline V gene. This CDR3 comprises 14 residues.

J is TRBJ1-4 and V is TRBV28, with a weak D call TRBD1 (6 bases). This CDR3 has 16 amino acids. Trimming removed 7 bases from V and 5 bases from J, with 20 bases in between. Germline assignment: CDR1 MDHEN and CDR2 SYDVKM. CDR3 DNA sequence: TGTGCCAGCAAAACCCGACAGGCGCCCTTGAATGAAAAACTGTTTTTT. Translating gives CASKTRQAPLNEKLFF.

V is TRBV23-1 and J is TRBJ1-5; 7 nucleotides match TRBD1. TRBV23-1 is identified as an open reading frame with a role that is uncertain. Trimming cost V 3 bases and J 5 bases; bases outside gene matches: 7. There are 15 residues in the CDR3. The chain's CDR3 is CASSHTGDSDQPQHF. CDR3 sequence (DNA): TGCGCCAGCAGTCACACAGGGGACTCAGATCAGCCCCAGCATTTT.

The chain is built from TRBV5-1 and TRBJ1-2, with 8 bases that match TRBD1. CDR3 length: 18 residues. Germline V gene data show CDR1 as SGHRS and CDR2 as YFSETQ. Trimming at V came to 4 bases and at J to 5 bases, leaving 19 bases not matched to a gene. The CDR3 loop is CASSRLRQGPGGWYGYTF. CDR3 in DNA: TGCGCCAGCAGCAGACTCCGACAGGGGCCAGGGGGTTGGTATGGCTACACCTTC.

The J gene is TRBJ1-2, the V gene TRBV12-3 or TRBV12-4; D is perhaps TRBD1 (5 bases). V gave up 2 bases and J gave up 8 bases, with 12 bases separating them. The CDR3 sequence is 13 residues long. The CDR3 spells CASSLQGVQGYTF. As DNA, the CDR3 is TGTGCCAGCAGTTTACAAGGGGTGCAAGGCTACACCTTC.

CDR3: CASSPPDRQIKNTEAFF. The CDR3 DNA follows: TGTGCCAGCTCACCACCAGACAGACAAATAAAGAACACTGAAGCTTTCTTT. V is TRBV18 and J is TRBJ1-1; possibly TRBD1 for D (5 bases). This CDR3 spans 17 amino acids. Trimming shortened V by 0 bases and J by 1 base, and 15 bases separated the two germline ends. CDR1 and CDR2 (germline): KGHSH, LQKENI.

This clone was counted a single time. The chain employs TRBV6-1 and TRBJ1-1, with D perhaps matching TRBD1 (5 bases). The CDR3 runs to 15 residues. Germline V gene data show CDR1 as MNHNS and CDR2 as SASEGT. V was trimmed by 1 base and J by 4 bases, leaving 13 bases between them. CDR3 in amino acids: CASSEGPGLSTEAFF. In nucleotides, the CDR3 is TGTGCCAGCAGTGAAGGGCCAGGGCTATCCACTGAAGCTTTCTTT.

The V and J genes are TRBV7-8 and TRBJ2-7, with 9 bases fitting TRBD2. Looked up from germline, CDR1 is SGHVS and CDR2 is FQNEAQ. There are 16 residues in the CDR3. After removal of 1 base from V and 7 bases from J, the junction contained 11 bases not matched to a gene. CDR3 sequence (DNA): TGTGCCAGCAGCTTAGGACGAGGATTAGCGGGGGTTGAGCAGTACTTC. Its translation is CASSLGRGLAGVEQYF.

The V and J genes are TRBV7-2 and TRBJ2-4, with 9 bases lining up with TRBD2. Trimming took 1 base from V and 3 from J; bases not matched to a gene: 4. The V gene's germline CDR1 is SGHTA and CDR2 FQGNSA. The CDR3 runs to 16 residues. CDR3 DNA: TGTGCCAGCAGCTTAGTGGTAGCGGGGGACAAAAACATTCAGTACTTC. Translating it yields CASSLVVAGDKNIQYF.

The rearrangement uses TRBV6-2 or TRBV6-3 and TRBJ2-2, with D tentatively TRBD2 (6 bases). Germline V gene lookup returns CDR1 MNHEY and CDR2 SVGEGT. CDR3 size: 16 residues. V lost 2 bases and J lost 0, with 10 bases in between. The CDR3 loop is CASSYPSGPNTGELFF. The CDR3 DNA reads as TGTGCCAGCAGTTACCCCAGCGGGCCGAACACCGGGGAGCTGTTTTTT.